This is a list of T cell receptor beta chains from one sample in a study of cytomegalovirus exposure and HLA in healthy donors. Clones were sequenced by immunoSEQ multiplex PCR, and TCRdb holds only the in-frame ones, with some missing. The table shows fewer than 250,000 clones, with about 83% occurring only once. Sequenced input: PBMCs. These receptors were taken from a man in his forties in good health and CMV-seronegative. CDR3s include the opening cysteine and the closing phenylalanine or tryptophan. D genes are given only for firm matches. Some rows mark clone size as missing; the rest say once, few, many or name a class of expanded clone.

j_call clone_size d_call v_call cdr3_nt cdr3_aa
TRBJ1-2 once . TRBV6-5 TGTGCCAGCAGTTACTCAGGGGATTACGCCTATGGCTACACCTTC CASSYSGDYAYGYTF
TRBJ2-5 . TRBD1 TRBV19 TGTGCCAGTAGTATAGCCGGGACAGGGATAGAGACCCAGTACTTC CASSIAGTGIETQYF
TRBJ2-5 . TRBD2 TRBV2 TGTGCCAGCAGTTCCTCACACTCGGGACTAAGGGTTGGGGAGACCCAGTACTTC CASSSSHSGLRVGETQYF
TRBJ2-1 . TRBD2 TRBV7-2 TGTGCCAGCAGCTCGGGGGGTTTGAGCAATGAGCAGTTCTTC CASSSGGLSNEQFF
TRBJ1-1 few TRBD1 TRBV18 TGTGCCAGCTCACCAACAGGGGGGACTGAAGCTTTCTTT CASSPTGGTEAFF
TRBJ2-7 . . TRBV5-1 TGCGCCAGCAGCTTGGGGGCGGGGGCCGGGAACTACGAGCAGTACTTC CASSLGAGAGNYEQYF
TRBJ1-1 . TRBD1 TRBV5-1 TGCGCCAGCAGCTCCGGACAGGGATCCACTGAAGCTTTCTTT CASSSGQGSTEAFF
TRBJ1-2 . . TRBV4-3 TGCGCCAGCAGCCAAGATGTAGCCCTTTCCTATGGCTACACCTTC CASSQDVALSYGYTF
TRBJ2-5 . . TRBV18 TGTGCCAGCTCACCAAATTTGGAGGAGACCCAGTACTTC CASSPNLEETQYF
TRBJ1-2 . TRBD1 TRBV29-1 TGCAGCGTAACGGACAGGGGGAACTATGGCTACACCTTC CSVTDRGNYGYTF
TRBJ1-1 . TRBD1 TRBV4-1 TGCGCCAGCAGCCAAGGGGTGTTGGACAGGGGTTTTACTGAAGCTTTCTTT CASSQGVLDRGFTEAFF
TRBJ2-7 once . TRBV27 TGTGCCAGCAGTACGACAGGACCCTACGAGCAGTACTTC CASSTTGPYEQYF
TRBJ1-4 . . TRBV4-3 TGCGCCAGCAGCCACTGGGGGGGGACTAATGAAAAACTGTTTTTT CASSHWGGTNEKLFF
TRBJ2-5 . TRBD2 TRBV10-3 TGTGCCATCAGTGAAGGGACTAGGGGAGGAGAGACCCAGTACTTC CAISEGTRGGETQYF
TRBJ2-1 . . TRBV10-1 TGCGCCAGCAGTGATGGAGCCCTCGGCGAGTATGAGCAGTTCTTC CASSDGALGEYEQFF
TRBJ2-7 . . TRBV7-7 TGTGCCAGCAGCTTAGGACCAGGACTCGAGCAGTACTTC CASSLGPGLEQYF
TRBJ2-2 . . TRBV7-2 TGTGCCAGCAGCACCAAAACCGGACTTAGAACCGGGGAGCTGTTTTTT CASSTKTGLRTGELFF
TRBJ1-2 once . TRBV5-4 TGTGCCAGCAGCCCGACAGACTCGGGTGGCTACACCTTC CASSPTDSGGYTF
TRBJ2-5 . TRBD2 TRBV10-3 TGTGCCATCATTTTACTAGCGGAGTACGGGACCCAGTACTTC CAIILLAEYGTQYF
TRBJ2-7 . TRBD2 TRBV7-3 TGTGCCAGCAGCCCGGGGGGCTCCTACGAGCAGTACTTC CASSPGGSYEQYF
TRBJ1-1 . . TRBV5-6 TGTGCCAGCAGCTTGACGGGAAACACTGAAGCTTTCTTT CASSLTGNTEAFF
TRBJ2-1 . . TRBV25-1 TGTGCCAGCAGTGAAACCCGCGGGGACAATGAGCAGTTCTTC CASSETRGDNEQFF
TRBJ1-4 . . TRBV4-2 TGTGCCAGCAGCCACCTAGACGGTAATGAAAAACTGTTTTTT CASSHLDGNEKLFF
TRBJ1-2 . TRBD1 TRBV28 TGTGCCAGCAGTTTATCGTTGGGGACGGGACAGTATGGCTACACCTTC CASSLSLGTGQYGYTF
TRBJ1-2 . . TRBV6-1 TGTGCCAGCAACGACTGGGTTAACTATGGCTACACCTTC CASNDWVNYGYTF
TRBJ2-7 few TRBD2 TRBV29-1 TGCAGCGTTGTGGCGGGAGCAATAGGCGAGCAGTACTTC CSVVAGAIGEQYF
TRBJ2-5 . . TRBV7-2 TGTGCCAGCAGCTTAGCGGACTCGGAGACCCAGTACTTC CASSLADSETQYF
TRBJ2-1 . . TRBV5-4 TGTGCCAGCAGCTTGGAGGTAGCAGAAAACAATGAGCAGTTCTTC CASSLEVAENNEQFF